The 26 T cell receptor beta chains below come from one sample, sequenced in a study of shared clonotypes between healthy human individuals. Repertoires were generated with immunoSEQ multiplex PCR, while TCRdb's copy carries only in-frame clones and drops some. The sample lists hundreds of thousands of clones, around three quarters occurring once. Sequencing used memory CD4+ T cells sorted from blood. Described subset: CD45RA-negative fraction. The receptors here all came from a woman aged 25 to 45 in good health.

The chain recombines TRBV28 with TRBJ1-2; 9 bases are a match to TRBD1. The CDR3 is made up of 16 amino acids. Trimming removed 5 bases from V and 2 bases from J; junction bases left unmatched: 9. Germline CDR1 reads MDHEN; CDR2 reads SYDVKM. CDR3 region: CASSATGTGQNYGYTF. The CDR3, as DNA: TGTGCCAGCAGTGCAACCGGGACAGGGCAGAACTATGGCTACACCTTC.

The chain joins TRBV18 to TRBJ2-7, with 7 bases aligning to TRBD1. The trim removed 4 bases at V and 3 bases at J, leaving 9 bases unmatched. There are 15 residues in the CDR3. Germline-derived CDR1 and CDR2 are KGHSH and LQKENI. The DNA of the CDR3 is TGTGCCAGCTCACGAAAAGGGACAGATCACTACGAGCAGTACTTC. Protein product: CASSRKGTDHYEQYF.

The rearrangement uses TRBV4-1 and TRBJ1-1, with 9 bases aligning to TRBD1. The junction had 10 bases not matched to a gene; V was cut back by 7 bases and J by 4 bases. This CDR3 has 15 residues. Per germline, CDR1 MGHRA and CDR2 YSYEKL. The CDR3 protein is CASTRTGDGSTEAFF. The CDR3 bases are TGCGCCAGCACGAGGACAGGGGACGGGAGCACTGAAGCTTTCTTT.

The chain recombines TRBV10-3 with TRBJ1-3, with D unresolved. Trimming shortened V by 9 bases and J by 0 bases, and 6 bases separated the two germline ends. The CDR3 contains 12 residues. Germline V gene lookup returns CDR1 ENHRY and CDR2 SYGVKD. CDR3 in amino acids: CAIKASGNTIYF. The CDR3 bases are TGTGCCATTAAAGCCTCTGGAAACACCATATATTTT.

This clone was detected only once. The chain combines TRBV2 with TRBJ1-1; 7 nucleotides match TRBD1. From germline, CDR1 is SNHLY and CDR2 FYNNEI. J was trimmed by 1 base and V by 7 bases; bases with no gene match: 12. The CDR3 covers 16 residues. CDR3 DNA: TGTGCCAGCATCACGGGTAGGGGGCGGCGGAACACTGAAGCTTTCTTT. It codes for CASITGRGRRNTEAFF.

This clone was counted a single time. The CDR3 spells CASSQPTRRRETQYF. The CDR3 DNA reads as TGCGCCAGCAGCCAGCCGACACGGAGGCGCGAGACCCAGTACTTC. The chain has TRBV4-1 and TRBJ2-5, with D possibly being TRBD2 (5 bases). Germline lookup yields CDR1 MGHRA and CDR2 YSYEKL. This CDR3 region has 15 residues. V lost 3 bases and J lost 5, with 16 bases in between.

V usage is TRBV30 and J usage is TRBJ1-3; D is unclear. Trimming removed 5 bases at V and 2 bases at J, with 10 bases between. The CDR3 consists of 13 residues. Germline lookup yields CDR1 GTSNPN and CDR2 SVGIG (reference sequence). The CDR3 DNA reads TGTGCCTGGGACCGTGAACCTGGAAACACCATATATTTT. Protein sequence: CAWDREPGNTIYF.

This chain joins TRBV6-6 and TRBJ2-4, with TRBD1 identical over 8 bases. Germline V gene data show CDR1 as MNHNY and CDR2 as SVGAGI (reference sequence). There are 15 residues in the CDR3. J gave up 1 base and V 6 bases, and 5 bases lay outside the gene matches. The CDR3 DNA reads TGTGCCAGCAGATGGACAGGGAATGCCAAAAACATTCAGTACTTC. This sequence encodes CASRWTGNAKNIQYF.

This chain joins TRBV5-1 and TRBJ1-5; 9 positions match TRBD1. J was trimmed by 6 bases and V by 4 bases; bases with no gene match: 5. CDR1 is SGHRS, CDR2 YFSETQ, per germline. The CDR3 runs to 14 residues. The DNA for the CDR3 is TGCGCCAGCAGCGCCGGGACAGGGACTCAGCCCCAGCATTTT. Amino acids: CASSAGTGTQPQHF. Using reference TRBV5-1 and TRBJ1-5 for the parts outside the CDR3, the full variable domain is KAGVTQTPRYLIKTRGQQVTLSCSPISGHRSVSWYQQTPGQGLQFLFEYFSETQRNKGNFPGRFSGRQFSNSRSEMNVSTLELGDSALYLCASSAGTGTQPQHFGDGTRLSIL.

The chain is built from TRBV15 and TRBJ1-4; 7 nucleotides align to TRBD1. V lost 0 bases to trimming and J lost 8 bases; unmatched junction nucleotides: 6. This CDR3 contains 15 residues. CDR1 LNHNV and CDR2 YYDKDF come from the germline V gene (reference sequence). The DNA of the CDR3 is TGTGCCACCAGCAGAGATGTAGGGACAGAGGAAAAACTGTTTTTT. Translating it yields CATSRDVGTEEKLFF. Filled out from reference TRBV15 and TRBJ1-4, the complete variable domain reads DAMVIQNPRYQVTQFGKPVTLSCSQTLNHNVMYWYQQKSSQAPKLLFHYYDKDFNNEADTPDNFQSRRPNTSFCFLDIRSPGLGDTAMYLCATSRDVGTEEKLFFGSGTQLSVL.

This clone was counted a single time. CDR3 DNA: TGTGCCAGCAGTACATACCGACAGGGGAACACTGAAGCTTTCTTT. Translation gives CASSTYRQGNTEAFF. V and J are TRBV6-6 and TRBJ1-1, with TRBD1 matching over 7 bases. Germline values: CDR1 MNHNY, CDR2 SVGAGI (reference sequence). The V and J ends lost 5 bases and 1 base, in that order; junction bases with no gene match: 7. CDR3 length: 15 residues.

This rearrangement joins TRBV18 to TRBJ2-7; tentatively, D is TRBD1 (6 bases). Germline V gene data show CDR1 as KGHSH and CDR2 as LQKENI. The CDR3 runs 14 residues. Trimming stripped 2 bases from V and 6 bases from J, with 14 bases between. The CDR3 reads CASSPGTTLVEQYF. DNA for the CDR3: TGTGCCAGCTCACCAGGGACAACTTTGGTCGAGCAGTACTTC.

The count of this clone is one. The genes are TRBV11-2 and TRBJ1-5, with D uncertain. Trimming cost V 3 bases and J 1 base, with 10 bases left between them. Germline V gives CDR1 SGHAT, CDR2 FQNNGV. The CDR3 totals 15 residues. CDR3 sequence reads: CASSFSAGSNQPQHF. The DNA of the CDR3 is TGTGCCAGCAGCTTTAGTGCGGGAAGCAATCAGCCCCAGCATTTT.

The chain recombines TRBV11-1 with TRBJ1-6, with 8 bases aligning to TRBD1. The CDR3 extends over 15 amino acids. Looked up from germline, CDR1 is SGHAT and CDR2 is FQDESV (reference sequence). The V gene end was trimmed by 7 bases and the J gene end by 9 bases; junction bases not matched to a gene: 11. The CDR3 loop reads CASNSGQGAGSPLHF. The CDR3 DNA is TGTGCCAGCAACTCCGGACAGGGCGCAGGTTCACCCCTCCACTTT.

The chain has TRBV7-9 and TRBJ2-1, with D unclear. V was shortened by 6 bases and J by 8 bases, with 17 bases between the two germline ends. The germline V gene has CDR1 SEHNR and CDR2 FQNEAQ (reference sequence). The CDR3 is 14 residues long. The CDR3 loop reads CASRSTGPPDEQFF. The DNA for the CDR3 is TGTGCCAGCAGGTCGACGGGCCCCCCGGATGAGCAGTTCTTC.

The rearrangement links TRBV6-5 to TRBJ1-1; TRBD1 agrees at 8 bases. The CDR3 is 15 amino acids. Germline-derived CDR1 and CDR2 are MNHEY and SVGAGI. Germline trimming cut 6 bases from V and 2 bases from J; bases unmatched to any gene: 8. This chain's CDR3 is CASRPQGAVNTEAFF. CDR3 coding DNA: TGTGCCAGCAGGCCCCAGGGGGCAGTAAACACTGAAGCTTTCTTT.

A word on this clone: The same CDR3 also results from other DNA sequences found in this sample. This chain's CDR3 is CASSRDRDTEAFF. The CDR3 DNA is TGTGCCAGCTCACGGGACAGAGACACTGAAGCTTTCTTT. This chain uses TRBV18 with TRBJ1-1, with 7 positions matching TRBD1. The V gene's germline CDR1 is KGHSH and CDR2 LQKENI. V trimming: 4 bases; J trimming: 3 bases; junction bases outside the gene matches: 2. This CDR3 has 13 amino acids. Full variable domain (remainder filled in from reference TRBV18 and TRBJ1-1): NAGVMQNPRHLVRRRGQEARLRCSPMKGHSHVYWYRQLPEEGLKFMVYLQKENIIDESGMPKERFSAEFPKEGPSILRIQQVVRGDSAAYFCASSRDRDTEAFFGQGTRLTVV.

For the CDR3, the DNA is TGTGCCAGCAGTTTACCCCAGGCCGGTGGAAACACCATATATTTT. Translated, it gives CASSLPQAGGNTIYF. The chain recombines TRBV28 with TRBJ1-3; no clear D. Germline V gene lookup returns CDR1 MDHEN and CDR2 SYDVKM. This CDR3 contains 15 residues. V was shortened by 2 bases and J by 3 bases, with 11 bases between the two germline ends.

V usage is TRBV28 and J usage is TRBJ2-3, with D possibly being TRBD1 (6 bases). The germline V and J ends were trimmed by 5 bases and 6 bases, with 15 bases remaining between them. Per germline, CDR1 MDHEN and CDR2 SYDVKM. CDR3 length equals 14 residues. The CDR3 loop is CASSEQGRKDTQYF. In nucleotides, the CDR3 is TGTGCCAGCAGTGAACAGGGTAGGAAGGATACGCAGTATTTT.

This chain joins TRBV5-5 and TRBJ2-7; tentatively, D is TRBD2 (6 bases). The germline CDR1 and CDR2 sequences are SGHKS and YYEKEE (reference sequence). This CDR3 has 13 amino acids. V lost 0 bases to trimming and J lost 3 bases, with 7 bases between them. The CDR3 loop reads CASSLGLVYEQYF. The CDR3 DNA is TGTGCCAGCAGCTTGGGACTAGTCTACGAGCAGTACTTC.

Note on this clone: This specimen includes other DNA sequences encoding the same CDR3. The V gene is TRBV6-5, the J gene TRBJ1-2; D gene unclear. Germline V gives CDR1 MNHEY, CDR2 SVGAGI. Trimming cost V 0 bases and J 1 base, with 6 bases left between them. The CDR3 loop spans 14 amino acids. CDR3 nucleotides: TGTGCCAGCAGTTACTCGCGAGGTAACTATGGCTACACCTTC. Its protein is CASSYSRGNYGYTF.

The chain employs TRBV7-6 and TRBJ2-7; a weak D match, TRBD1 (5 bases). There are 16 residues in the CDR3. Between the trimmed V and J ends, which lost 5 bases and 0 bases, there was a span of 17 bases. From germline, CDR1 is SGHVS and CDR2 FNYEAQ. CDR3 in DNA: TGTGCCAGCAGCGACGGACCCCAGGGCCACTCCTACGAGCAGTACTTC. Translating gives CASSDGPQGHSYEQYF.

On this clone: This sample includes further DNA sequences coding for the same CDR3. The V gene is TRBV28, the J gene TRBJ2-3; the match to TRBD2 covers 9 bases. From germline, CDR1 is MDHEN and CDR2 SYDVKM. CDR3 length: 15 amino acids. The V and J ends lost 4 bases and 0 bases, in that order; junction bases with no gene match: 2. This CDR3 reads CASSSLAGSTDTQYF. Written as DNA, the CDR3 is TGTGCCAGCAGTTCCCTAGCGGGAAGCACAGATACGCAGTATTTT. Using reference TRBV28 and TRBJ2-3 for the parts outside the CDR3, the full variable domain is DVKVTQSSRYLVKRTGEKVFLECVQDMDHENMFWYRQDPGLGLRLIYFSYDVKMKEKGDIPEGYSVSREKKERFSLILESASTNQTSMYLCASSSLAGSTDTQYFGPGTRLTVL.

Comments on this clone: Just one base apart from a much larger clone, this may be a read error. Other nucleotide sequences from this sample produce the same CDR3. The chain joins TRBV5-1 to TRBJ2-7, with 11 bases lining up with TRBD2. The germline V gene encodes CDR1 SGHRS and CDR2 YFSETQ. With V trimmed by 8 bases and J by 0 bases, 10 bases remained unmatched. The CDR3 sequence is 16 residues long. The CDR3 is CASSRTGTSGSYEQYF. CDR3 nucleotides: TGCGCCAGTAGCCGAACCGGGACTAGCGGCTCCTACGAGCAGTACTTC.

The sample holds one count of this clone. The chain has TRBV6-6 and TRBJ2-5; 9 nucleotides line up with TRBD1. V was clipped by 2 bases and J by 1 base; unmatched bases: 5. The CDR3 length is 16 residues. Germline V CDR1 and CDR2: MNHNY, SVGAGI (reference sequence). Here the CDR3 reads CASSYGQGTFQETQYF. DNA for the CDR3: TGTGCCAGCAGTTACGGACAGGGGACTTTCCAAGAGACCCAGTACTTC.

The CDR3 protein is CASSPNGGASTEAFF. DNA of the CDR3: TGCGCCAGCAGCCCCAATGGGGGGGCGTCGACTGAAGCTTTCTTT. The chain couples TRBV5-1 to TRBJ1-1; possible D gene TRBD1, 6 bases. The CDR3 sequence is 15 residues long. Deletions cut 4 bases from V and 5 bases from J, with 18 bases between. Germline values: CDR1 SGHRS, CDR2 YFSETQ.